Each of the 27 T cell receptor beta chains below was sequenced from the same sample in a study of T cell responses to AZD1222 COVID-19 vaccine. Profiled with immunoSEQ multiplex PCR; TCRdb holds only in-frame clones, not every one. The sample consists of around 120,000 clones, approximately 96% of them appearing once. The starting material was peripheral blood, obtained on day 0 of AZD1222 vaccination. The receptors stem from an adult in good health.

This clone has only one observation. CDR3 region: CASSLGGGGNQPQHF. The CDR3 region has the DNA TGTGCCAGCAGCTTAGGGGGTGGGGGCAATCAGCCCCAGCATTTT. This rearrangement joins TRBV7-2 to TRBJ1-5; D is uncertain. The CDR3 loop spans 15 amino acids. Trimming took 1 base from V and 2 from J, leaving 9 bases between them. Germline CDR1 is SGHTA and CDR2 is FQGNSA.

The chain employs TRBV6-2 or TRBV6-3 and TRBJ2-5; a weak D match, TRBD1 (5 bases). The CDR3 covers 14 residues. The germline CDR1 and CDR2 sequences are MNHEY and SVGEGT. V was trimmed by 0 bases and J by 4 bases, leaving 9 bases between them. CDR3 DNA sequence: TGTGCCAGCAGTTACTCGTTTGGGGCAGAGACCCAGTACTTC. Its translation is CASSYSFGAETQYF.

The CDR3 bases are TGCGCCAGCAGCCAGGCCGAACGAGGAAACACCATATATTTT. This translates into CASSQAERGNTIYF. The rearrangement joins TRBV4-1 to TRBJ1-3; D remains unclear. V was pared by 3 bases and J by 4 bases, with 10 bases between. The CDR3 has 14 amino acids. Germline V lookup: CDR1 MGHRA, CDR2 YSYEKL.

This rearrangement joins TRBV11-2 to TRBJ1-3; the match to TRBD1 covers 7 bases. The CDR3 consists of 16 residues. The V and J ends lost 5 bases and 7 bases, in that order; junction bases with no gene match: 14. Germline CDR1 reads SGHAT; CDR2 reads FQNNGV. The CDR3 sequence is CASSPLTGTDRNTIYF. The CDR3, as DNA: TGTGCCAGCAGCCCATTAACCGGGACAGACAGGAACACCATATATTTT. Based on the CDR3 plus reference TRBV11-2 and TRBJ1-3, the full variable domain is EAGVAQSPRYKIIEKRQSVAFWCNPISGHATLYWYQQILGQGPKLLIQFQNNGVVDDSQLPKDRFSAERLKGVDSTLKIQPAKLEDSAVYLCASSPLTGTDRNTIYFGEGSWLTVV.

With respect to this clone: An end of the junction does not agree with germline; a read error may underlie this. This CDR3 is CASSSIRGGESAFF. The CDR3 DNA reads TGCGCCAGCAGCTCAATCAGGGGTGGGGAGTCGGCTTTCTTC. This sequence joins TRBV5-1 and TRBJ2-7, with D perhaps TRBD1 (6 bases). CDR3 size: 14 residues. Germline values: CDR1 SGHRS, CDR2 YFSETQ.

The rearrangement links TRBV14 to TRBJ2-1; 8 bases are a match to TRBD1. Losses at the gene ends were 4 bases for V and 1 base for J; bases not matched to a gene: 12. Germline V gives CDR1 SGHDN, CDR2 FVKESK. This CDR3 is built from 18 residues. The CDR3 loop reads CASSRGRGQSPSYNEQFF. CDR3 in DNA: TGTGCCAGCAGCCGAGGCAGGGGGCAATCCCCTTCCTACAATGAGCAGTTCTTC.

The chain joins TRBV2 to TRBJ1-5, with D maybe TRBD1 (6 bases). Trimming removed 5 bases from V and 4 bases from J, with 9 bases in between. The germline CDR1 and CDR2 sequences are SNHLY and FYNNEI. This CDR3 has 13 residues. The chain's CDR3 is CASSWTANQPQHF. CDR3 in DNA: TGTGCCAGCAGTTGGACAGCAAATCAGCCCCAGCATTTT.

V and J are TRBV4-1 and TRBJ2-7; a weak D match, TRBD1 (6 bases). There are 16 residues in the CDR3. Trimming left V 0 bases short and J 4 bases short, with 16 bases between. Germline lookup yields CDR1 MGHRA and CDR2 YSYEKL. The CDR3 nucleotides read TGCGCCAGCAGCCAAGACCCTCGGGAACAGGGTTACGAGCAGTACTTC. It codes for CASSQDPREQGYEQYF.

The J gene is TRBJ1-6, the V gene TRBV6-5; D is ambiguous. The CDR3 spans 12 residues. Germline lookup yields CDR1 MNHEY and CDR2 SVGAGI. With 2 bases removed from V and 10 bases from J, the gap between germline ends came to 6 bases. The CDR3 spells CASSYPGSPLHF. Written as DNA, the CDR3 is TGTGCCAGCAGTTACCCTGGGTCACCCCTCCACTTT.

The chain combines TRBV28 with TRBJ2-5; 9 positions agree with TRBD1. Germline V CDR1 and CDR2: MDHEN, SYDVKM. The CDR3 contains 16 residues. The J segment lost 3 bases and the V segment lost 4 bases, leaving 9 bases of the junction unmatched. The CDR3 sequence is CASSSIPGQGKETQYF. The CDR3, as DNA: TGTGCCAGCAGTTCCATCCCGGGACAGGGTAAAGAGACCCAGTACTTC.

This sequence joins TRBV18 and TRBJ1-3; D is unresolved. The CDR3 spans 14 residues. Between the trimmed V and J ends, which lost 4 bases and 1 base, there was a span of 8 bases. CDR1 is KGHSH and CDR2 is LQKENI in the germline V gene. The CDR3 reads CASSRTGSGNTIYF. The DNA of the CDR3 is TGTGCCAGCTCACGTACCGGATCTGGAAACACCATATATTTT.

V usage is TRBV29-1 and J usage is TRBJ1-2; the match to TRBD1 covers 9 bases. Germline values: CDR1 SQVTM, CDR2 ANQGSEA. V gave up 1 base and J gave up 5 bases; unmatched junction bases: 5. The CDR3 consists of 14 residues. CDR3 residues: CSVEGQGDPYGYTF. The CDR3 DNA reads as TGCAGCGTTGAAGGACAGGGGGACCCGTATGGCTACACCTTC.

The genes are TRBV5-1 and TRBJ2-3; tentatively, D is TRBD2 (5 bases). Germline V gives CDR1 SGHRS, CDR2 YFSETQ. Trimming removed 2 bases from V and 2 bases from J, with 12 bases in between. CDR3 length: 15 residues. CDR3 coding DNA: TGCGCCAGCAGCTTAAACCTGGACTTCACAGATACGCAGTATTTT. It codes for CASSLNLDFTDTQYF.

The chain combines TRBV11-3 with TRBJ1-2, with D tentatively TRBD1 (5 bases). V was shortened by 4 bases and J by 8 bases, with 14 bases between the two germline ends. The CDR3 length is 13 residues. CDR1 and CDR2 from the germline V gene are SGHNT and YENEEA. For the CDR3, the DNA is TGTGCCAGCAGCTCCGACAGCCGCTCGGGCTACACCTTC. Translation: CASSSDSRSGYTF.

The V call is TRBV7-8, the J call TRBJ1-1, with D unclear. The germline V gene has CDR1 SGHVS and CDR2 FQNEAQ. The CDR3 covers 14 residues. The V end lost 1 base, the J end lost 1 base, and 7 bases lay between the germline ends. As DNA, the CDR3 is TGTGCCAGCAGCTTAGTGTTTGGGAACACTGAAGCTTTCTTT. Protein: CASSLVFGNTEAFF.

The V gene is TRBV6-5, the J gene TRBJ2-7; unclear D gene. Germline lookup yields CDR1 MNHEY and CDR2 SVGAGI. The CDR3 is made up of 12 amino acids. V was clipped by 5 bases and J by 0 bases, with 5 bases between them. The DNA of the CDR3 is TGTGCCAGCAGTCCCCACTCCTACGAGCAGTACTTC. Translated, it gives CASSPHSYEQYF.

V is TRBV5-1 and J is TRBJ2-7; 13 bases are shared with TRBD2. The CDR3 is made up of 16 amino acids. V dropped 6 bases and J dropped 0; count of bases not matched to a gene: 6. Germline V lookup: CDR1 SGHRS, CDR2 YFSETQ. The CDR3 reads CASTHRTSGGSYEQYF. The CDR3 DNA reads TGCGCCAGCACCCATCGGACTAGCGGGGGCTCCTACGAGCAGTACTTC.

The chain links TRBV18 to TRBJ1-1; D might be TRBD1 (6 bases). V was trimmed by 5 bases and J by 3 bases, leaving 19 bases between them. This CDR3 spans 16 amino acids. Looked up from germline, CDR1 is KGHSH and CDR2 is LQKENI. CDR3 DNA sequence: TGTGCCAGCTCATTGGATCCCACAGGGTTCGACACTGAAGCTTTCTTT. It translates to CASSLDPTGFDTEAFF.

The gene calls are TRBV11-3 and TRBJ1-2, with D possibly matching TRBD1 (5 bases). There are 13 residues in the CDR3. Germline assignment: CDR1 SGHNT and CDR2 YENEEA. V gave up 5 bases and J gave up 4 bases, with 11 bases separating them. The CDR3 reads CASSTGRIYGYTF. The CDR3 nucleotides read TGTGCCAGCAGCACGGGGCGAATCTATGGCTACACCTTC.

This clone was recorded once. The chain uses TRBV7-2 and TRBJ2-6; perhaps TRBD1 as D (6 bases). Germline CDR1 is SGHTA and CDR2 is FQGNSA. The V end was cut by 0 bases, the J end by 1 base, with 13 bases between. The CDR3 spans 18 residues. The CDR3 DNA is TGTGCCAGCAGCTTAGCCCAGGGGTCGAGTTCTGGGGCCAACGTCCTGACTTTC. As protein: CASSLAQGSSSGANVLTF.

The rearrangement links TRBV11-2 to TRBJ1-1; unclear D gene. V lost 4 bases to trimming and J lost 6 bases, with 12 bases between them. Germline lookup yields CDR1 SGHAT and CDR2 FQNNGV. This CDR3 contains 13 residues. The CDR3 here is CASSWAGSAEAFF. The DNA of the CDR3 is TGTGCCAGCAGCTGGGCTGGGTCGGCTGAAGCTTTCTTT.

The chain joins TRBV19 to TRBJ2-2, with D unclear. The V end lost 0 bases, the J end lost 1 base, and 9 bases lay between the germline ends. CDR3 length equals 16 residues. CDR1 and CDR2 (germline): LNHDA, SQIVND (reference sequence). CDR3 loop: CASSIDMDGNTGELFF. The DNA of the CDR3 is TGTGCCAGTAGTATAGACATGGACGGGAACACCGGGGAGCTGTTTTTT.

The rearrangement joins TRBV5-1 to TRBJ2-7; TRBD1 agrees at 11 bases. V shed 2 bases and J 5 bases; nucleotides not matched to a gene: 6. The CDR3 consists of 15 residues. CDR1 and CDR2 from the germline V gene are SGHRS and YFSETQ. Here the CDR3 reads CASSLGGQGDHEQYF. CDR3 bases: TGCGCCAGCAGCTTAGGGGGACAGGGGGACCACGAGCAGTACTTC. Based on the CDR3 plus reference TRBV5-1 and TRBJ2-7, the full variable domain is KAGVTQTPRYLIKTRGQQVTLSCSPISGHRSVSWYQQTPGQGLQFLFEYFSETQRNKGNFPGRFSGRQFSNSRSEMNVSTLELGDSALYLCASSLGGQGDHEQYFGPGTRLTVT.

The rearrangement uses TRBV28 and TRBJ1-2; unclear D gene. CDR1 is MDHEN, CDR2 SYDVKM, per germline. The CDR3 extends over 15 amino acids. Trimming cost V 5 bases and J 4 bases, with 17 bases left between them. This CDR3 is CASSPGRPDTYGYTF. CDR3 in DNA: TGTGCCAGCAGTCCCGGGAGGCCGGATACCTATGGCTACACCTTC.

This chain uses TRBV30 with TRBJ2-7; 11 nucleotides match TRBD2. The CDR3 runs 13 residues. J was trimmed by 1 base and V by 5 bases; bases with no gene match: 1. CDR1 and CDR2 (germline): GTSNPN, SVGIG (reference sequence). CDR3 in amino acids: CAWGTSGSYEQYF. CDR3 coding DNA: TGTGCCTGGGGGACTAGCGGATCCTACGAGCAGTACTTC.

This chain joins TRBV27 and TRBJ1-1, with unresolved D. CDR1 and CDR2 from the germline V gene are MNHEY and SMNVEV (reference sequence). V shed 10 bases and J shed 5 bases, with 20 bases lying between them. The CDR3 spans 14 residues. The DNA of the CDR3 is TGTGCCATCACGGACCGTCGAGGCATTACTGAAGCTTTCTTT. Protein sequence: CAITDRRGITEAFF.

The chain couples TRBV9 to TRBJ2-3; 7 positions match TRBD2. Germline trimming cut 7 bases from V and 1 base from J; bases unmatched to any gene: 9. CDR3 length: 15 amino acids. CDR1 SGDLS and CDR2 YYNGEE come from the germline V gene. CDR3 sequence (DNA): TGTGCCAGCGCCCTTCGGGGGGTTCGCACAGATACGCAGTATTTT. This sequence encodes CASALRGVRTDTQYF.